These T cell receptor beta chains were read from a single sample in a study of blood T cell repertoires in COVID-19. Only in-frame clones appear in the TCRdb table, and some are missing; sequencing was by immunoSEQ multiplex PCR. The sample has tens of thousands of clones, approximately 91% seen once. Sample: peripheral blood. The receptors derive from a man between 65 and 79 years old with acute or convalescent COVID-19. Each CDR3 is given with its conserved first and last residue. Fields, in order: D gene, V gene, clone size, CDR3 protein. A D gene is named only where the DNA matches it firmly. Size tells how often a clone was seen (once, few, many) or the class of an expanded clone, and some rows leave it out.

D: -
V: TRBV27
size: -
CDR3: CASRTQREGWSNQPQHF

D: TRBD2
V: TRBV4-3
size: -
CDR3: CASSQDLQGLAGEETQYF

D: -
V: TRBV7-3
size: few
CDR3: CASSLNSHNEQFF

D: TRBD2
V: TRBV20-1
size: -
CDR3: CSASGVFSGRRLDNEQFF

D: -
V: TRBV3-1/TRBV3-2
size: -
CDR3: CASSPLTGGSGNTIYF

D: TRBD1
V: TRBV19
size: -
CDR3: CASMGDRAEEKLFF

D: -
V: TRBV19
size: -
CDR3: CASSPQTGYEQFF

D: -
V: TRBV7-9
size: -
CDR3: CASAVLVRGNGYTF

D: -
V: TRBV9
size: -
CDR3: CASSVVPSGATGELFF

D: -
V: TRBV11-2
size: -
CDR3: CASSLGQVNEQFF

D: TRBD1
V: TRBV6-4
size: once
CDR3: CASSRDRESTEAFF

D: -
V: TRBV6-1
size: -
CDR3: CASSESWGRSTDTQYF

D: -
V: TRBV19
size: -
CDR3: CASTSIGGRDEAFF

D: -
V: TRBV11-2
size: -
CDR3: CASSFRDSRQSSPLHF

D: -
V: TRBV5-6
size: -
CDR3: CASSLDSQIVWVF

D: -
V: TRBV5-6
size: -
CDR3: CASSFKVSARDGYTF

D: -
V: TRBV9
size: -
CDR3: CASSRDNYGYTF

D: -
V: TRBV27
size: -
CDR3: CASSLSGRRGNTIYF

D: -
V: TRBV19
size: -
CDR3: CASNNLVTGELFF

D: TRBD1
V: TRBV5-6
size: -
CDR3: CASSLLTGAGTDTQYF

D: TRBD1
V: TRBV28
size: -
CDR3: CASSPSGTGLPDTQYF

D: -
V: TRBV4-3
size: once
CDR3: CASSQIGDAGYTF

D: -
V: TRBV18
size: -
CDR3: CASSPDSYGYTF

D: TRBD2
V: TRBV7-2
size: -
CDR3: CASSLASGTSYEQYF

D: TRBD2
V: TRBV5-1
size: -
CDR3: CASSLASGGAYNEQFF

D: -
V: TRBV7-9
size: -
CDR3: CASSPWAYHSGNTIYF

D: -
V: TRBV12-3/TRBV12-4
size: -
CDR3: CASTTVGDGTQYF

D: -
V: TRBV15
size: -
CDR3: CATSNTGVRETQYF

D: -
V: TRBV18
size: once
CDR3: CASSPPIGNRGGYEQYF

D: TRBD1
V: TRBV7-9
size: once
CDR3: CASSLGDSLYSGNTIYF

D: -
V: TRBV21-1
size: once
CDR3: CASSKAPQSPSWAGLTDTQYF

D: TRBD1
V: TRBV7-9
size: -
CDR3: CASSLVGDRGIYEQYF

D: TRBD1
V: TRBV5-4
size: -
CDR3: CASSLKTGPTDTQYF

D: TRBD2
V: TRBV7-2
size: -
CDR3: CASSPHSGSSENEQFF

D: -
V: TRBV20-1
size: -
CDR3: CSAREDYGYTF

D: -
V: TRBV7-9
size: -
CDR3: CASSRDWAEGETQYF

D: TRBD1
V: TRBV4-3
size: -
CDR3: CASGDRGTTDTQYF

D: -
V: TRBV28
size: -
CDR3: CASSSPGTDTQYF

D: TRBD2
V: TRBV7-7
size: -
CDR3: CASSSSPGLAGGNNEQFF

D: -
V: TRBV5-1
size: -
CDR3: CASRVSGAATGELFF

D: -
V: TRBV7-2
size: -
CDR3: CASSTTGRANYGYTF

D: -
V: TRBV11-2
size: -
CDR3: CASSFHRFESDTQYF

D: TRBD2
V: TRBV13
size: once
CDR3: CASSPHSGSGTGELFF

D: -
V: TRBV19
size: -
CDR3: CAAGGREADTQYF

D: TRBD2
V: TRBV5-8
size: -
CDR3: CASSVLGGTYEQYF

D: -
V: TRBV29-1
size: -
CDR3: CSVEEGTAKNIQYF

D: -
V: TRBV27
size: -
CDR3: CASSLEPNYNYGYTF